This entry lists 18 T cell receptor beta chains sequenced from one sample in a study of T-cell reconstitution after alpha-beta-depleted transplantation in children. During its preparation, the TCRbeta library received unique molecular identifiers. TCRdb called the PCR reads again in MiXCR, with one record for every CDR3 protein. The sample has 330,000 or so distinct CDR3 sequences; about 9.5% are singletons. The input for sequencing was PBMCs, taken before TCRalphabeta/CD19-depleted stem cell transplant. These receptors came from a boy younger than two with acute myeloid leukemia, due to receive a stem cell transplant.

Many counts were recorded for this clonotype. The gene calls are TRBV28 and TRBJ2-3; 12 nucleotides agree with TRBD2. Germline CDR1 is MDHEN and CDR2 is SYDVKM. The CDR3 is made up of 17 amino acids. V shed 3 bases and J 4 bases; nucleotides not matched to a gene: 8. The CDR3 region has the DNA TGTGCCAGCAGTTTTGGGACTAGCGGGCTAGGAGCAGATACGCAGTATTTT. Translation gives CASSFGTSGLGADTQYF.

This clonotype was recorded at least ten times. The CDR3 region is CASSPRGDEKLFF. DNA of the CDR3: TGTGCCAGCAGTCCTAGAGGAGATGAAAAACTGTTTTTT. The J gene is TRBJ1-4, the V gene TRBV27; the D is unclear. Between the trimmed V and J ends, which lost 5 bases and 6 bases, there was a span of 10 bases. Germline CDR1 and CDR2: MNHEY and SMNVEV (reference sequence). This CDR3 has 13 amino acids.

The chain couples TRBV27 to TRBJ2-3; D is undetermined. Trimming removed 5 bases from V and 1 base from J, with 7 bases in between. Germline assignment: CDR1 MNHEY and CDR2 SMNVEV (reference sequence). The CDR3 is made up of 13 amino acids. The CDR3 sequence: CASSTTRTDTQYF. The CDR3 bases are TGTGCCAGCAGTACGACCCGCACAGATACGCAGTATTTT.

This clonotype was found many times. This chain uses TRBV28 with TRBJ2-6; the D gene is possibly TRBD1 (6 bases). Looked up from germline, CDR1 is MDHEN and CDR2 is SYDVKM. The CDR3 has 15 amino acids. V was cut by 3 bases and J by 2 bases, with 8 bases left in between. CDR3 region: CASSLRTAGANVLTF. The CDR3 DNA is TGTGCCAGCAGTTTGAGGACAGCTGGGGCCAACGTCCTGACTTTC.

The J gene is TRBJ2-2, the V gene TRBV10-3; 8 nucleotides match TRBD2. Per germline, CDR1 ENHRY and CDR2 SYGVKD. The CDR3 spans 13 residues. The ends lost 8 bases at V and 6 bases at J; junction bases unmatched: 5. CDR3 sequence reads: CAIDAGGAGELFF. The CDR3 DNA sequence: TGTGCCATCGACGCGGGAGGAGCCGGGGAGCTGTTTTTT.

This clonotype was counted ten times or more. The V call is TRBV14, the J call TRBJ1-4, with D perhaps TRBD1 (6 bases). Trimming took 3 bases from V and 5 from J, leaving 13 bases between them. Germline V lookup: CDR1 SGHDN, CDR2 FVKESK. The CDR3 loop spans 15 amino acids. The CDR3 DNA follows: TGTGCCAGCAGCCAGAACAGGGTCGGGAATGAAAAACTGTTTTTT. Residues: CASSQNRVGNEKLFF.

V is TRBV18 and J is TRBJ1-5; 7 nucleotides line up with TRBD1. The V and J ends lost 6 bases and 2 bases, in that order; junction bases with no gene match: 13. This CDR3 is built from 17 residues. Germline V gives CDR1 KGHSH, CDR2 LQKENI. Written as DNA, the CDR3 is TGTGCCAGCTCTCGACTTGGCGCTCAGGGGGGCAATCAGCCCCAGCATTTT. Translating gives CASSRLGAQGGNQPQHF.

This clonotype has at least ten counts. The chain carries TRBV12-3 or TRBV12-4 and TRBJ2-5; D not certain. The V end was cut by 3 bases, the J end by 2 bases, with 13 bases between. This CDR3 comprises 15 residues. CDR3 protein: CASSFNLPRQETQYF. Here the CDR3 DNA reads TGTGCCAGCAGTTTCAATCTACCGCGGCAAGAGACCCAGTACTTC.

This clonotype was observed many times. The chain is built from TRBV7-9 and TRBJ1-6, with 8 bases that match TRBD1. V trimming: 3 bases; J trimming: 9 bases; junction bases outside the gene matches: 13. In germline, CDR1 is SEHNR, CDR2 FQNEAQ (reference sequence). CDR3 length: 17 amino acids. CDR3 in amino acids: CASSLGRQGILLSPLHF. DNA of the CDR3: TGTGCCAGCAGCTTGGGGAGACAGGGGATATTACTTTCACCCCTCCACTTT. Using reference TRBV7-9 and TRBJ1-6 for the parts outside the CDR3, the full variable domain is DTGVSQNPRHKITKRGQNVTFRCDPISEHNRLYWYRQTLGQGPEFLTYFQNEAQLEKSRLLSDRFSAERPKGSFSTLEIQRTEQGDSAMYLCASSLGRQGILLSPLHFGNGTRLTVT.

In this sample, this clonotype turned up many times. V usage is TRBV28 and J usage is TRBJ2-6; no clear D gene. Trimming stripped 2 bases from V and 0 bases from J, with 5 bases between. CDR1 MDHEN and CDR2 SYDVKM come from the germline V gene. The CDR3 contains 15 residues. The CDR3 loop reads CASSLTVSGANVLTF. The CDR3 region has the DNA TGTGCCAGCAGTTTAACGGTCTCTGGGGCCAACGTCCTGACTTTC.

This clonotype was recorded only once. This chain uses TRBV10-2 with TRBJ2-2; D is tentatively TRBD1 or TRBD2 (7 bases each). Germline CDR1 WSHSY, CDR2 SAAADI. V lost 7 bases and J 2 bases, leaving 11 bases between the germline ends. The CDR3 length is 14 residues. The CDR3, as DNA: TGCGCCAGCAAGCGGGACAGCAACACCGGGGAGCTGTTTTTT. This translates into CASKRDSNTGELFF.

In this sample, this clonotype turned up a few times. V gene TRBV15 combines with J gene TRBJ2-3, with TRBD1 identical over 9 bases. Germline CDR1 is LNHNV and CDR2 is YYDKDF (reference sequence). Germline trimming cut 1 base from V and 1 base from J; bases unmatched to any gene: 3. The CDR3 consists of 16 residues. The CDR3, as DNA: TGTGCCACCAGCAGAGGAAGGGACAGGGGCACAGATACGCAGTATTTT. Protein: CATSRGRDRGTDTQYF.

This clonotype was recorded many times. The chain joins TRBV12-3 or TRBV12-4 to TRBJ2-5; TRBD2 aligns across 9 bases. The CDR3 consists of 15 residues. Trimming removed 2 bases from V and 3 bases from J; junction bases left unmatched: 4. The CDR3 sequence: CASSLRPSGEETQYF. CDR3 bases: TGTGCCAGCAGTTTACGCCCTAGCGGGGAAGAGACCCAGTACTTC.

Ten or more counts support this clonotype. This chain links TRBV4-1 with TRBJ2-1; 9 bases map to TRBD2. CDR1 is MGHRA and CDR2 is YSYEKL in the germline V gene. V lost 4 bases to trimming and J lost 12 bases; unmatched junction nucleotides: 7. CDR3 length: 13 residues. The CDR3 loop is CASSPSISGGQFF. The CDR3 nucleotides read TGCGCCAGCAGCCCCTCGATTAGCGGGGGGCAGTTCTTC.

This clonotype was seen ten or more times. This rearrangement joins TRBV20-1 to TRBJ1-5; 9 bases are a match to TRBD1. The length of the CDR3 is 14 residues. J gave up 3 bases and V 5 bases, and 5 bases lay outside the gene matches. In germline, CDR1 is DFQATT, CDR2 SNEGSKA (reference sequence). The CDR3 reads CSADRDRVNQPQHF. CDR3 nucleotide sequence: TGCAGTGCTGACCGGGACAGGGTCAATCAGCCCCAGCATTTT.

This clonotype was recorded at least ten times. CDR3 sequence reads: CASSPHPPAFASGANVLTF. The CDR3 DNA reads as TGCGCCAGCAGCCCACATCCGCCCGCCTTCGCTTCTGGGGCCAACGTCCTGACTTTC. This rearrangement joins TRBV4-3 to TRBJ2-6; D not certain. Trimming took off 4 bases at V and 1 base at J, with 20 bases between the two ends. The V gene's germline CDR1 is LGHNA and CDR2 YSLEER. The CDR3 is 19 residues long.

In this sample, this clonotype turned up many times. The genes are TRBV20-1 and TRBJ2-7; the D is unclear. Germline V gene data show CDR1 as DFQATT and CDR2 as SNEGSKA (reference sequence). The length of the CDR3 is 11 residues. Trimming removed 5 bases at V and 7 bases at J, with 12 bases between. The CDR3 nucleotides are TGCAGTGCTGTAAGGGTTTTGGAGCAGTACTTC. It yields the protein CSAVRVLEQYF.

With respect to this clonotype: This may be a read error, as it is one base from a much larger clone. This chain joins TRBV20-1 and TRBJ2-7; no clear D. The CDR3 is 10 amino acids. V was clipped by 5 bases and J by 6 bases, with 8 bases between them. The germline gives CDR1 DFQATT, CDR2 SNEGSKA (reference sequence). CDR3: CSAPTREQYF. DNA of the CDR3: TGCAGTGCTCCTACACGCGAGCAGTACTTC.